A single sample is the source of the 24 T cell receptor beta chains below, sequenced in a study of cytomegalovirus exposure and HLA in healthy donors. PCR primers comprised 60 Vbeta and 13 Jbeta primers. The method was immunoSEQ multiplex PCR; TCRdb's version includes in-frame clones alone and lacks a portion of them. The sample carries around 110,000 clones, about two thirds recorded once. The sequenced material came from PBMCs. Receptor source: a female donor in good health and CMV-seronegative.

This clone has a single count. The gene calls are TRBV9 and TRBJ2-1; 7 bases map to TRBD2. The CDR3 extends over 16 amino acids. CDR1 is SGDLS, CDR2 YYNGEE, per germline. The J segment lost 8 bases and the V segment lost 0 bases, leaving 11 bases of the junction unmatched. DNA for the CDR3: TGTGCCAGCAGCGTAGGGGTAGCGGGTCCCCTTCATGAGCAGTTCTTC. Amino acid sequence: CASSVGVAGPLHEQFF. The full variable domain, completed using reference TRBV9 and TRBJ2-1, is DSGVTQTPKHLITATGQRVTLRCSPRSGDLSVYWYQQSLDQGLQFLIQYYNGEERAKGNILERFSAQQFPDLHSELNLSSLELGDSALYFCASSVGVAGPLHEQFFGPGTRLTVL.

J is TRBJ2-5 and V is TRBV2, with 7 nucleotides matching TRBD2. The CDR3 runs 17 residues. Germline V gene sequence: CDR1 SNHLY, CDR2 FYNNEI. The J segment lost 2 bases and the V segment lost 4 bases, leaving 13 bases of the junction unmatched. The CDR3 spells CASSGASGLRGQETQYF. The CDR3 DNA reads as TGTGCCAGCAGTGGGGCTAGCGGTTTGAGGGGACAAGAGACCCAGTACTTC.

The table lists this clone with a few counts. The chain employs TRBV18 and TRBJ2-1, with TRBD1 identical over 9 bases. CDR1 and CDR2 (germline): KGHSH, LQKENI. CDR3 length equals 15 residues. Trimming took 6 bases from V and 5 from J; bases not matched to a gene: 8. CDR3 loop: CASSANRGLDNEQFF. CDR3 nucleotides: TGTGCCAGCTCGGCTAACAGGGGGCTCGACAATGAGCAGTTCTTC.

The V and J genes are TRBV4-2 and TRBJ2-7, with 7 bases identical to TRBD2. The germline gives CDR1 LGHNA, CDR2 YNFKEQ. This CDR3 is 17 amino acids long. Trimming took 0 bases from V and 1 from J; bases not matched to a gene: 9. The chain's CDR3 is CASSQDRQRLASYEQYF. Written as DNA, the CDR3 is TGTGCCAGCAGCCAAGATCGGCAGCGACTAGCATCCTACGAGCAGTACTTC.

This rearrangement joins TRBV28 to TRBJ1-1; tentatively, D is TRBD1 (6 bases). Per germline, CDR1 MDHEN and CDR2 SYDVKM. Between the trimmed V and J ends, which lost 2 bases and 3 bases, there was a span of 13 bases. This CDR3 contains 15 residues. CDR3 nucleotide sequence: TGTGCCAGCAGTTTAGGGGGCGAAGGGGACACTGAAGCTTTCTTT. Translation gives CASSLGGEGDTEAFF.

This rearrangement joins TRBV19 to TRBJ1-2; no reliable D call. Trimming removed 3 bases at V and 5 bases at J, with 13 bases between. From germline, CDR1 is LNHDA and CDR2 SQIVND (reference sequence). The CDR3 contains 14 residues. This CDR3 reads CASSMMVRTYGYTF. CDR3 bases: TGTGCCAGTAGTATGATGGTCCGTACTTATGGCTACACCTTC.

The CDR3 nucleotides are TGTGCCAGCAGCGTAAGGGGGGGGGAGCTGTTTTTT. Translating gives CASSVRGGELFF. The chain is built from TRBV9 and TRBJ2-2; TRBD1 is a possible D gene (6 bases). Germline-derived CDR1 and CDR2 are SGDLS and YYNGEE. The CDR3 extends over 12 amino acids. V was shortened by 1 base and J by 8 bases, with 6 bases between the two germline ends.

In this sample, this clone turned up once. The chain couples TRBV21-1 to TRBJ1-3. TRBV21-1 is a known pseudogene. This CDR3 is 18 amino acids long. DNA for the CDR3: TGTGCCAGCAGCAAACCAGAAGGCGTGCGGAGATCTGGAAACACCATATATTTT. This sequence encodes CASSKPEGVRRSGNTIYF.

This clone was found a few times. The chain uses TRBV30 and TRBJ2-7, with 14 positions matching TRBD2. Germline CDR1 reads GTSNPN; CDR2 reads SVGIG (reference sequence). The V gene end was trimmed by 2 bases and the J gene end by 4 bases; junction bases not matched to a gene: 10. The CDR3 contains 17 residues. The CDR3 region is CAWSPSTSGRAGYEQYF. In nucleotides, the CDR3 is TGTGCCTGGAGTCCCTCGACTAGCGGGAGGGCCGGTTACGAGCAGTACTTC.

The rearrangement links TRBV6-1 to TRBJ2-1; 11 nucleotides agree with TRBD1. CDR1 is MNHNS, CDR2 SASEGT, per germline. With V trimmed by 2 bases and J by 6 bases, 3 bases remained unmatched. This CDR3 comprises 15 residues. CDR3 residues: CASSEFGTGGNEQFF. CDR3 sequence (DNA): TGTGCCAGCAGTGAATTTGGGACAGGGGGCAATGAGCAGTTCTTC.

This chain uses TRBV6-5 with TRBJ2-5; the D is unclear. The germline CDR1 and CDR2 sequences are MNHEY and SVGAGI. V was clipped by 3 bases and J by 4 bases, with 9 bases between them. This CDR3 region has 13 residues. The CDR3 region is CASSYLGPETQYF. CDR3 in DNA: TGTGCCAGCAGTTATTTGGGCCCAGAGACCCAGTACTTC.

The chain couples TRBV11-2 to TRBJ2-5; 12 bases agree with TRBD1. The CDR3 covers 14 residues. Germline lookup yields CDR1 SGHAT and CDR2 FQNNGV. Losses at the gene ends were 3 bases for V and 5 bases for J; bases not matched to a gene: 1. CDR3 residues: CASSLGQGAETQYF. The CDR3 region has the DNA TGTGCCAGCAGCTTGGGACAGGGGGCCGAGACCCAGTACTTC.

CDR3 residues: CASSQNSLFADEQFF. The CDR3 nucleotides read TGTGCCAGCAGCCAAAACAGCTTGTTTGCCGATGAGCAGTTCTTC. The chain has TRBV4-2 and TRBJ2-1; D remains unclear. CDR3 length: 15 amino acids. Germline-derived CDR1 and CDR2 are LGHNA and YNFKEQ. The V and J ends lost 2 bases and 8 bases respectively, with 16 bases between them.

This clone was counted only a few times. The CDR3 is CASSQGQGSYEQYF. CDR3 nucleotide sequence: TGCGCCAGCAGCCAAGGGCAGGGTAGCTACGAGCAGTACTTC. V and J are TRBV4-1 and TRBJ2-7; TRBD1 is a possible D gene (5 bases). Germline V gene sequence: CDR1 MGHRA, CDR2 YSYEKL. The CDR3 is made up of 14 amino acids. Trimming pared 1 base from V and 3 bases from J, leaving 10 bases between.

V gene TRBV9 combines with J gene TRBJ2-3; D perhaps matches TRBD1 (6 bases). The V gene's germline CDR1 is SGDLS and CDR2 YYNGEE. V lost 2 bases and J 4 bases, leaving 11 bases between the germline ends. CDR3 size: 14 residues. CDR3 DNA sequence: TGTGCCAGCAGCGTCGGCAGGGGTGCAGATACGCAGTATTTT. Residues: CASSVGRGADTQYF.

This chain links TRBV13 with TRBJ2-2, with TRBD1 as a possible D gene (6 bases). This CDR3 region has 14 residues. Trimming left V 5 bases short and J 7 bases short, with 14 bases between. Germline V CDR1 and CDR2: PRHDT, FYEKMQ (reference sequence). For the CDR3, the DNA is TGTGCCAGCAGCCCTACAGGGTTAGGCGGGGAGCTGTTTTTT. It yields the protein CASSPTGLGGELFF.

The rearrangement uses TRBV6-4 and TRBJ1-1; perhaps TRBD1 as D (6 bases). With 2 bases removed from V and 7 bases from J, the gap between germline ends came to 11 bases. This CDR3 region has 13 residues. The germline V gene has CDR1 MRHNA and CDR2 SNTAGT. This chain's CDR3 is CASSDGGRGEAFF. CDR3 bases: TGTGCCAGCAGTGACGGGGGCCGCGGTGAAGCTTTCTTT.

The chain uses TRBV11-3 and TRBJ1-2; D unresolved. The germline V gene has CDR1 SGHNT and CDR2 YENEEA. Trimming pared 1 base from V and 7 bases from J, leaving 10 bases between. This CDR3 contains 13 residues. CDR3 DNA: TGTGCCAGCAGCTTAGGAGGCGGGTCTGGCTACACCTTC. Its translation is CASSLGGGSGYTF.

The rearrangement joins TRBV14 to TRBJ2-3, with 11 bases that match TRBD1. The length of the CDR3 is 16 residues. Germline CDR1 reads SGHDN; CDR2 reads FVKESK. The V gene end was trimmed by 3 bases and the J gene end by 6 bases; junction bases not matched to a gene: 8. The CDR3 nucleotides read TGTGCCAGCAGCCATCCCCGGGACAGGGGGGACGATACGCAGTATTTT. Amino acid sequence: CASSHPRDRGDDTQYF.

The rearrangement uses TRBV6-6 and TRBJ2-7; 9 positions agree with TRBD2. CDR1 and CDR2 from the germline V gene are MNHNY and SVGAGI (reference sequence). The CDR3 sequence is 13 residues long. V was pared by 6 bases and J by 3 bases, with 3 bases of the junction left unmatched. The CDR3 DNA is TGTGCCAGCAGGCTAGCGGGATTCTACGAGCAGTACTTC. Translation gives CASRLAGFYEQYF.

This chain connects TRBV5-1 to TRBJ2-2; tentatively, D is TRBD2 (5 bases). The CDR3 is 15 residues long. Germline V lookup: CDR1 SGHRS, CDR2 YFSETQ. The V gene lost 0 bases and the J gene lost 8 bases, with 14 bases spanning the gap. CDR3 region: CASSLAALGSGELFF. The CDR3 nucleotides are TGCGCCAGCAGCTTGGCCGCCCTTGGGAGTGGGGAGCTGTTTTTT.

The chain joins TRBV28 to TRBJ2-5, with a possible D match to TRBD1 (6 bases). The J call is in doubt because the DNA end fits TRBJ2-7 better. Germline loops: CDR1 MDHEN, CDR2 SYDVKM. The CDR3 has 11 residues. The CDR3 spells CASQGPYEQYF. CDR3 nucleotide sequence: TGTGCCAGCCAGGGGCCCTACGAGCAGTACTTC.

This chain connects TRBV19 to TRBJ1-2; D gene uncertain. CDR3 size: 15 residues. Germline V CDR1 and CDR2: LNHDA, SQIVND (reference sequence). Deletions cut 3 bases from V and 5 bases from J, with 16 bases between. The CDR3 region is CASSIPGRSQYGYTF. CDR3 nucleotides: TGTGCCAGTAGTATCCCCGGAAGGTCACAGTATGGCTACACCTTC.

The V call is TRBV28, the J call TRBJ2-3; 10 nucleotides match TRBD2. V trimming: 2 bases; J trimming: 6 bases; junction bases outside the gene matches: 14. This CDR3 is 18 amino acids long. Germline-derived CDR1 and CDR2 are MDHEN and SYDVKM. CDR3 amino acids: CASSLTGLAGDAADTQYF. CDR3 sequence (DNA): TGTGCCAGCAGTTTAACGGGGCTAGCGGGAGACGCTGCGGATACGCAGTATTTT.